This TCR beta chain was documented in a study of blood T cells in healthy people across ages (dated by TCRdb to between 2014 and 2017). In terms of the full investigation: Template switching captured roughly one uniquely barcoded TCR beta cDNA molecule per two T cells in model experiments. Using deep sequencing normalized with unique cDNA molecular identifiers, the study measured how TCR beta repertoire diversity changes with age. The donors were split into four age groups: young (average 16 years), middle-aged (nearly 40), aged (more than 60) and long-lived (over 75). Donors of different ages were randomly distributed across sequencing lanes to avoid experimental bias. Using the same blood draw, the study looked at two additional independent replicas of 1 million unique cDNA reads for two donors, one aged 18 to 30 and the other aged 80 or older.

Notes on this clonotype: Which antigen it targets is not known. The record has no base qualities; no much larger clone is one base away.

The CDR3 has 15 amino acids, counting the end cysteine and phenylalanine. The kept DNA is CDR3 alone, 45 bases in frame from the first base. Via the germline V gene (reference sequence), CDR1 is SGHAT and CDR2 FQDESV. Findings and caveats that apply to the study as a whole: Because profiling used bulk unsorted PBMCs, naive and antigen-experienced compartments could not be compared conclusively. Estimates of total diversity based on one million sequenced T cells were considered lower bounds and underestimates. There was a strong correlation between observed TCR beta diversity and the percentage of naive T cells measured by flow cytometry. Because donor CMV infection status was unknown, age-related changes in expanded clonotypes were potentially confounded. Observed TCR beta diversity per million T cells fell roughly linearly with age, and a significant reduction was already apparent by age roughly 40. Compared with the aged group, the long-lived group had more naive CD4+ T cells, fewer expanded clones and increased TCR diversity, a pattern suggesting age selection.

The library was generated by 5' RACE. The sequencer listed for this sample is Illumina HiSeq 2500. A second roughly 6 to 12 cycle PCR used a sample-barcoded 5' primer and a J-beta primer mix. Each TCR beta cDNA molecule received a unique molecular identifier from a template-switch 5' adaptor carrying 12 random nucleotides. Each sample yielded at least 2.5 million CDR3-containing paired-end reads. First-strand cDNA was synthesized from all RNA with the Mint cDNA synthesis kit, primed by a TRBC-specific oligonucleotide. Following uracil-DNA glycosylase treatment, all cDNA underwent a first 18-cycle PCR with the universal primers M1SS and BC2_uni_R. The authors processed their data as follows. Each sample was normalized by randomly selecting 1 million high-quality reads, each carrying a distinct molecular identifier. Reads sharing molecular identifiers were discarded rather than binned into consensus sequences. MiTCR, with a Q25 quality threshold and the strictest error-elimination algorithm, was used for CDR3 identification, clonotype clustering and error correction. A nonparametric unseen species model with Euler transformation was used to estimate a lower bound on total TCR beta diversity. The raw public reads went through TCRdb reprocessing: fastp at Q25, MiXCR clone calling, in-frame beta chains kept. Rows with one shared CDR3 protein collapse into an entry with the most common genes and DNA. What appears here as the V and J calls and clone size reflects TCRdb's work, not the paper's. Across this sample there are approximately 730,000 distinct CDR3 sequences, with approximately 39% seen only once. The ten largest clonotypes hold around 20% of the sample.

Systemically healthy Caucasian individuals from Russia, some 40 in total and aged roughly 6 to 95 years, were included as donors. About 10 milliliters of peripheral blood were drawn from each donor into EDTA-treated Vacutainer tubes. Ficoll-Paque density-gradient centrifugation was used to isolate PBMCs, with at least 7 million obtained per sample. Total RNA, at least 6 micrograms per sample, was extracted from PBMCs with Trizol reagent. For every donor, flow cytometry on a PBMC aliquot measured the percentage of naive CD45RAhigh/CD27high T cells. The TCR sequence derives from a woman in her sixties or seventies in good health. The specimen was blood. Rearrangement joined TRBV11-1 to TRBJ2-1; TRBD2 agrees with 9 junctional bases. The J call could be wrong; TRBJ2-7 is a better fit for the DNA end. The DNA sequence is TGTGCCAGCAGCTTGACTAGCGGAACCTACAATGAGCAGTACTTC. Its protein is CASSLTSGTYNEQYF.